The 16 T cell receptor beta chains below were found in one sample sequenced in a study of blood T cell repertoires in COVID-19. The data were produced by immunoSEQ multiplex PCR, yet TCRdb's version contains in-frame clones alone and is incomplete. This sample yields about 160,000 clones, of which 75% to 90% are seen a single time; 4% belongs to the top ten. The material sequenced was PBMCs or T cells enriched from blood (not recorded which). All receptors come from a middle-aged woman who had been exposed to COVID-19.

The chain joins TRBV7-8 to TRBJ1-1, with TRBD1 as a possible D gene (5 bases). CDR1 and CDR2 from the germline V gene are SGHVS and FQNEAQ. Trimming cost V 3 bases and J 6 bases, with 20 bases left between them. The CDR3 has 16 residues. The CDR3 sequence: CASSFRRDRQRAEAFF. CDR3 DNA: TGTGCCAGCAGCTTCCGGCGGGACCGACAGAGGGCTGAAGCTTTCTTT.

This sequence joins TRBV5-5 and TRBJ2-1, with 11 nucleotides matching TRBD2. Germline V gives CDR1 SGHKS, CDR2 YYEKEE (reference sequence). Trimming at V came to 3 bases and at J to 0 bases, leaving 8 bases not matched to a gene. The CDR3 length is 18 residues. CDR3 sequence: CASSSGLAAYSSYNEQFF. CDR3 DNA sequence: TGTGCCAGCAGCTCGGGACTAGCGGCCTATAGCTCCTACAATGAGCAGTTCTTC.

V is TRBV9 and J is TRBJ1-6; D gene uncertain. V gave up 3 bases and J gave up 1 base, with 8 bases separating them. This CDR3 has 15 amino acids. In germline, CDR1 is SGDLS, CDR2 YYNGEE. The chain's CDR3 is CASSADFSYNSPLHF. The DNA for the CDR3 is TGTGCCAGCAGCGCGGACTTTTCCTATAATTCACCCCTCCACTTT.

This clone was seen once. V gene TRBV7-2 combines with J gene TRBJ2-3; D gene ambiguous. The germline CDR1 and CDR2 sequences are SGHTA and FQGNSA. V lost 6 bases and J lost 4, with 11 bases in between. The CDR3 sequence is 13 residues long. CDR3 sequence reads: CASSFQFADTQYF. In DNA, the CDR3 is TGTGCCAGCAGTTTCCAGTTCGCAGATACGCAGTATTTT.

The chain links TRBV7-6 to TRBJ1-6; D perhaps matches TRBD1 (5 bases). This CDR3 has 15 amino acids. V was trimmed by 8 bases and J by 5 bases, leaving 16 bases between them. Germline-derived CDR1 and CDR2 are SGHVS and FNYEAQ. Here the CDR3 DNA reads TGTGCCAGCCTACACCTCCAGGGTAATAATTCACCCCTCCACTTT. Its protein product is CASLHLQGNNSPLHF.

This clone was seen once. J is TRBJ2-2 and V is TRBV27; 7 bases align to TRBD1. CDR1 is MNHEY, CDR2 SMNVEV, per germline (reference sequence). This CDR3 spans 14 amino acids. J lost 7 bases, V lost 8 bases, and 10 bases had no gene match. The CDR3 DNA reads TGTGCCAGCTGGCCGGGACAGCCGATCGGGGAGCTGTTTTTT. Residues: CASWPGQPIGELFF.

This chain links TRBV12-5 with TRBJ1-5; the D gene is possibly TRBD1 (5 bases). Germline V gene data show CDR1 as LGHNT and CDR2 as FRNRAP. V lost 6 bases and J lost 6, with 15 bases in between. CDR3 length equals 14 residues. CDR3 sequence (DNA): TGTGCTAGTGGCTTCTTGGGGGGGGTTCAGCCCCAGCATTTT. This encodes CASGFLGGVQPQHF.

This rearrangement joins TRBV27 to TRBJ1-5; possible D gene TRBD1, 5 bases. In germline, CDR1 is MNHEY, CDR2 SMNVEV (reference sequence). The CDR3 is 13 residues long. V was trimmed by 8 bases and J by 6 bases, leaving 14 bases between them. CDR3 nucleotide sequence: TGTGCCAGCGCCCGCGGGGGGAGTCAGCCCCAGCATTTT. Amino acid sequence: CASARGGSQPQHF.

DNA for the CDR3: TGTGCCAGCAGTTACTCTCCGGCTAACTATGGCTACACCTTC. It yields the protein CASSYSPANYGYTF. The chain employs TRBV6-5 and TRBJ1-2, with D unresolved. The CDR3 consists of 14 residues. The ends were cut back, 0 bases at V and 0 bases at J, with 5 bases in the middle. CDR1 is MNHEY, CDR2 SVGAGI, per germline.

The chain employs TRBV25-1 and TRBJ1-1; 12 nucleotides line up with TRBD1. V lost 2 bases and J lost 1; bases outside the gene matches: 5. The CDR3 has 17 residues. CDR1 is MGHDK and CDR2 is SYGVNS in the germline V gene. In nucleotides, the CDR3 is TGTGCCAGCAGTGAAGTGGGACAGGGGGCCTGGAACACTGAAGCTTTCTTT. Its protein product is CASSEVGQGAWNTEAFF.

The chain links TRBV2 to TRBJ1-4; 8 bases are shared with TRBD1. Germline V gives CDR1 SNHLY, CDR2 FYNNEI. The V gene end was trimmed by 11 bases and the J gene end by 7 bases; junction bases not matched to a gene: 6. The CDR3 loop spans 12 amino acids. This chain's CDR3 is CAWGDRGEKLFF. The CDR3 DNA reads TGTGCCTGGGGTGACAGGGGTGAAAAACTGTTTTTT.

DNA of the CDR3: TGTGCCAGCAGCTTAAAATCCGGTCCCCACGAGCAGTACTTC. Translated: CASSLKSGPHEQYF. The V gene is TRBV7-2, the J gene TRBJ2-7; D uncertain. Germline lookup yields CDR1 SGHTA and CDR2 FQGNSA. V gave up 2 bases and J gave up 5 bases, with 13 bases separating them. The CDR3 length is 14 residues.

The chain links TRBV27 to TRBJ1-2, with D possibly matching TRBD1 (6 bases). The CDR3 runs 15 residues. The V gene lost 5 bases and the J gene lost 2 bases, with 15 bases spanning the gap. Germline CDR1 and CDR2: MNHEY and SMNVEV (reference sequence). The CDR3 DNA reads TGTGCCAGCAGTGCCGGGACACCAATAAACTATGGCTACACCTTC. It codes for CASSAGTPINYGYTF.

This chain joins TRBV3-1 (or the pseudogene TRBV3-2) and TRBJ1-3, with 7 bases matching TRBD1. This CDR3 has 16 residues. V was clipped by 3 bases and J by 4 bases; unmatched bases: 9. Germline CDR1 and CDR2: LGHDT and YNNKEL (reference sequence). In DNA, the CDR3 is TGTGCCAGCAGCCATCAGGGGACAGCCTCGGGAAACACCATATATTTT. Amino acid sequence: CASSHQGTASGNTIYF.

This chain joins TRBV5-1 and TRBJ1-3, with 7 positions matching TRBD1. With 2 bases clipped from V and 9 bases from J, the junction kept 2 bases outside the gene matches. In germline, CDR1 is SGHRS, CDR2 YFSETQ. This CDR3 is 12 amino acids long. CDR3 DNA sequence: TGCGCCAGCAGCTTTTCAGGGGGCACCATATATTTT. The encoded protein is CASSFSGGTIYF.

This clone was observed a single time. This chain connects TRBV10-3 to TRBJ2-5, with 8 bases lining up with TRBD1. CDR1 and CDR2 (germline): ENHRY, SYGVKD. The V gene end was trimmed by 3 bases and the J gene end by 5 bases; junction bases not matched to a gene: 8. The CDR3 extends over 15 amino acids. The CDR3 nucleotides are TGTGCCATCAGTGATAAGACAGGGGCCCACGAGACCCAGTACTTC. It yields the protein CAISDKTGAHETQYF.